This T cell receptor beta chain is from a study of EBV T-cell therapy then PD-1 blockade in nasopharyngeal carcinoma. A note on this clone: The antigen remains unidentified.

Repertoires were generated with immunoSEQ multiplex PCR, while TCRdb's copy carries only in-frame clones and drops some. The sample carries under 25,000 clones, about four fifths recorded once. V lost 5 bases, J lost 3 bases, and 3 bases stayed unmatched. Germline-derived CDR1 and CDR2 are MRHNA and SNTAGT. This CDR3 spans 14 amino acids. Documented treatment: AdE1-LMPpoly-expanded autologous EBV-specific T-cell therapy followed by anti-PD-1 nivolumab. This material consisted of CD8+ T cells from blood, taken around day 33 from a patient whose treatment included autologous EBV-specific T cells and nivolumab. The TCR was taken from a man aged 35 to 55 with nasopharyngeal carcinoma. This chain uses TRBV6-4 with TRBJ2-3; 9 nucleotides align to TRBD2. CDR3 protein: CASSRTSETDTQYF. CDR3 coding DNA: TGTGCCAGCAGTCGGACTAGCGAAACAGATACGCAGTATTTT.